The T cell receptor beta chain described here comes from a study of blood T cell repertoires in COVID-19. Study in general: COVID-19 samples from acute and convalescent phases originated in the United States, Italy and Spain. T cells, B-cell-depleted T cells, or PBMCs provided the cDNA or gDNA that served as material.

This clone is a singleton in its sample. Original methodology: The assay estimated nucleated cells by amplifying reference gene primers. Produced via immunoSEQ multiplex PCR; TCRdb's table is partial and in-frame only. Clone size and V and J calls were adopted from that table, with D and trimming inferred from the DNA. The repertoire holds 200,000 to 250,000 clones, around 86% seen once, with roughly 6% in the top ten. Sample: peripheral blood. The clonotype was recovered from a man in his 60s who had recovered from COVID-19.

CDR3 sequence reads: CASSDRELSPLHF. The DNA for the CDR3 is TGTGCCAGCAGTGACCGGGAGCTCTCACCCCTCCACTTT. The chain recombines TRBV6-1 with TRBJ1-6; D is undetermined. This CDR3 spans 13 amino acids. Trimming left V 3 bases short and J 10 bases short, with 10 bases between. Germline CDR1 MNHNS, CDR2 SASEGT.